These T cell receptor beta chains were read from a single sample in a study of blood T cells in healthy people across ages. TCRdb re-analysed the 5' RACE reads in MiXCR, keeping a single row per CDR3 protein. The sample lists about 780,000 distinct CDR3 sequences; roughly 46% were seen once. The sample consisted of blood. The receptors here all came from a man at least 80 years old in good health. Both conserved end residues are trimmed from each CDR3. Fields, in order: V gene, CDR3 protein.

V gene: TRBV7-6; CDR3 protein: ASSSNRGRRETQY
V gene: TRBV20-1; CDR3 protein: SASSEDEQY
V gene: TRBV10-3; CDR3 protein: AFSEIGVYGEQF
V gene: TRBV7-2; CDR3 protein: ARSYDGTRYQETQY
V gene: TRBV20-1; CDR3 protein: SARGGFGQAF
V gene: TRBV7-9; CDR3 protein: ASSLVYRGETQY
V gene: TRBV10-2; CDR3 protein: ASSERTDYGYT
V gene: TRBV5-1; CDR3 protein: ASSPTGDSYEQY
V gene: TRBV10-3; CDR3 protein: ATTGGPRDTQY
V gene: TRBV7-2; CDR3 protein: ASSLDGDYGYT
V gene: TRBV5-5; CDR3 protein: ASSLGGVWETQY
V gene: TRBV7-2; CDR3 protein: ASSLLSGQETQY
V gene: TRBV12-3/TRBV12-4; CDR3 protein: ASSQQLNTETF
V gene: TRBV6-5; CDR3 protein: ASSYEGGLNSPLH
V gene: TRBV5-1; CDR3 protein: ASSFQHFGTGELF
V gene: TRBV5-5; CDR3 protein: ASSPGLAGITGELF
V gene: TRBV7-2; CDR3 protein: ASNAGLAGWEQF